This T cell receptor (beta chain) was sequenced during a study of beta chain features in type 1 diabetes. Study information: There was similarity between patients and healthy donors in age, gender and cell yields.

Sorting of CD4+ naive, central memory, regulatory and stem cell-like memory cells was performed via CD45RO/CCR7/CD25/CD127/CD95/CD27. This clone has only a few counts. Its specificity is unknown. TCRB transcripts that were expressed got sequenced, as all of the isolated RNA had been reverse transcribed. This table comes from immunoSEQ multiplex PCR, and its TCRdb copy is limited to in-frame clones, with some not included. Of over 200,000 clones listed, approximately 10% are singletons. CDR1 is SGHTA, CDR2 FQGNSA, per germline. The CDR3 covers 16 residues. The junction had 9 bases not matched to a gene; V was cut back by 5 bases and J by 3 bases. Study results and limitations: People with Type 1 diabetes carried modestly yet significantly shorter TCRB CDR3s in all four CD4+ subsets. The naive, central memory and Treg TCRB repertoires showed an apparent similarity that was greater among patients than among healthy donors. Type 1 diabetes patients had VDJ junctions that carried fewer insertions and more deletions.

V gene TRBV7-2 combines with J gene TRBJ2-3; TRBD2 agrees at 9 bases. The clonotype comes from a man aged 30 to 45 with type 1 diabetes. The sample taken for sequencing was naive CD4+ T cells from blood. As DNA, the CDR3 is TGTGCCAGCAGCCCCTTGCAGCGGGGGGTTACAGATACGCAGTATTTT. Translated: CASSPLQRGVTDTQYF.